The TCR beta chain described here comes from a study of blood T cell repertoires in COVID-19 (dated by TCRdb to between 2020 and 2021). Turning to the overall study: Collaborator samples came from the United States, Italy and Spain and covered acute and convalescent phases of COVID-19. The material from the prospective study consisted of cDNA or gDNA derived from T cells, B-cell-depleted T cells, or PBMCs. Subjects who had been exposed to COVID-19, were actively infected with it, or had recovered from it provided the deeply sampled blood TCRbeta repertoires that made up the dataset. Where available, HLA class I and class II types were obtained from metadata supplied by the sample provider rather than from assay-based typing. The repertoires were released in a freely available public database intended as a resource for research on the immune response to SARS-CoV-2. The samples were drawn from two sources: the first 160 participants of the ongoing ImmuneRACE study, and 1,200 or so subjects contributed by 6 global collaborators. Nearly every sample came with metadata listing a de-identified subject ID, COVID-19 status, age in years and sex. General study outcomes and caveats: How much clinical and demographic metadata was included differed by source and by participant, and the metadata was provided uncurated.

The immunoSEQ Assay, a bias-controlled multiplex PCR, was used to amplify TCRbeta CDR3 regions from genomic DNA. The source study handled its data this way. Nucleated cell counts per sample were estimated from amplification of reference gene primers within the assay. Sequence reads were collapsed and filtered to measure the absolute abundance of every unique TCRbeta CDR3 rearrangement. For each sample, productive Simpson clonality was calculated as the square root of Simpson's diversity index over productive rearrangements. As stored in TCRdb, this immuneACCESS dataset retains in-frame rearrangements with V and J assigned. A fraction of the clones does not appear; measured against another copy, unresolved V genes explain less than half of the discrepancy, and the remainder lacks a known reason. V, J and clone size were drawn from that table, and D and trimming were deduced from the DNA. Here the sample has around 180,000 clones; approximately 80% occur a single time. Of the sample, more than 1.5% is held by the ten largest clones.

At the junction V is shortened by 5 bases and J by 7 bases; bases outside the gene matches: 15. CDR1 and CDR2 (ENHRY, SYGVKD) derive from the germline V gene. Inclusive of the bounding cysteine and phenylalanine, the CDR3 is 16 residues long. Solely the CDR3 DNA is kept, with 48 bases framed from the first base. This clone was observed once. Its specific antigen is unknown. It has no much larger one-base neighbor in the sample; base qualities were not kept. Whole blood was collected in K2EDTA tubes by collaborating institutions according to the institutions' own protocols. For TCRbeta analysis, collaborators shipped samples in one of three forms: frozen whole blood, isolated PBMCs, or DNA extracted from either of those sample types.

The material sequenced was peripheral blood. Recombination connected TRBV10-3 to TRBJ1-2; 8 central nucleotides agree with TRBD1. The sequence was collected from a human donor in a cohort sampled during active COVID-19. The nucleotides are TGTGCCATCAGTCCGGGACAGGAGGTGATATGGGGTGGCTACACCTTC. The resulting protein is CAISPGQEVIWGGYTF.